Presented here are 9 T cell receptor beta chains from one specimen sequenced in a study of blood T cell repertoires in COVID-19. Sequencing was performed with immunoSEQ multiplex PCR; in TCRdb, only in-frame clones are kept and a portion is missing. The sample includes around 240,000 clones, 75% to 90% of them seen just once. Sequencing used PBMCs or T cells enriched from blood (not recorded which). Every receptor here comes from a man aged 45-65 years who had been exposed to COVID-19.

This clone is a singleton in its sample. The gene calls are TRBV7-2 and TRBJ2-3, with D perhaps TRBD1 (5 bases). CDR3 length equals 14 residues. V gave up 2 bases and J gave up 3 bases, with 9 bases separating them. Germline-derived CDR1 and CDR2 are SGHTA and FQGNSA. CDR3: CASSLRGETDTQYF. In DNA form, the CDR3 reads TGTGCCAGCAGCTTAAGGGGCGAAACAGATACGCAGTATTTT.

CDR3 bases: TGTGCCAGCAGTTCGGAGGGGGGGCTGAACACTGAAGCTTTCTTT. Its protein is CASSSEGGLNTEAFF. The chain uses TRBV6-5 and TRBJ1-1; D is possibly TRBD1 (6 bases). CDR3 size: 15 residues. Looked up from germline, CDR1 is MNHEY and CDR2 is SVGAGI. Trimming pared 4 bases from V and 0 bases from J, leaving 12 bases between.

This clone was found a few times. The chain combines TRBV20-1 with TRBJ1-4; 7 nucleotides align to TRBD1. Germline CDR1 and CDR2: DFQATT and SNEGSKA (reference sequence). There are 11 residues in the CDR3. V lost 6 bases and J lost 10; bases outside the gene matches: 5. DNA of the CDR3: TGCAGTGCGAGCCGGGACAGAAAACTGTTTTTT. This translates into CSASRDRKLFF.

V usage is TRBV27 and J usage is TRBJ1-2, with 8 bases matching TRBD1. The trim removed 5 bases at V and 4 bases at J, leaving 9 bases unmatched. CDR1 and CDR2 from the germline V gene are MNHEY and SMNVEV (reference sequence). The CDR3 runs 15 residues. CDR3 nucleotide sequence: TGTGCCAGCAGTCCATACACAGGGGGAGGCTATGGCTACACCTTC. As protein: CASSPYTGGGYGYTF.

The chain recombines TRBV24-1 with TRBJ1-2, with TRBD1 matching 8 bases. The CDR3 has 14 amino acids. V was clipped by 2 bases and J by 4 bases; unmatched bases: 2. The germline V gene has CDR1 KGHDR and CDR2 SFDVKD. CDR3 sequence (DNA): TGTGCCACCAGTGATTGGGACAGGCTCTATGGCTACACCTTC. Translation: CATSDWDRLYGYTF.

The chain has TRBV9 and TRBJ2-3, with a possible D match to TRBD2 (7 bases). The germline V gene has CDR1 SGDLS and CDR2 YYNGEE. This CDR3 has 15 residues. Deletions cut 3 bases from V and 1 base from J, with 12 bases between. CDR3 sequence reads: CASSEGGGGTDTQYF. Here the CDR3 DNA reads TGTGCCAGCAGCGAGGGAGGGGGGGGCACAGATACGCAGTATTTT.

DNA for the CDR3: TGTGCCTGGACTGTGACACACGATGAGCAGTTCTTC. The encoded protein is CAWTVTHDEQFF. The chain uses TRBV30 and TRBJ2-1, with D hard to call. Germline V gene sequence: CDR1 GTSNPN, CDR2 SVGIG (reference sequence). This CDR3 contains 12 residues. V was cut by 4 bases and J by 8 bases, with 12 bases left in between.

The genes are TRBV10-3 and TRBJ2-1; 11 nucleotides line up with TRBD2. Per the germline V gene, CDR1 is ENHRY and CDR2 is SYGVKD. The CDR3 consists of 16 residues. Unmatched junction bases numbered 3, after V lost 3 bases and J lost 2 bases. The CDR3 sequence: CAISEGLAGTYNEQFF. The CDR3, as DNA: TGTGCCATCAGTGAAGGACTAGCGGGTACCTACAATGAGCAGTTCTTC.

This clone was picked up a small number of times. Other DNA sequences from this sample encode an identical CDR3 as well. CDR3 region: CASSFRSYEQYV. The CDR3 nucleotides are TGTGCCAGCAGCTTCCGTTCCTACGAGCAGTACGTC. V and J are TRBV11-3 and TRBJ2-7; D gene ambiguous. Trimming pared 3 bases from V and 1 base from J, leaving 4 bases between. Germline V lookup: CDR1 SGHNT, CDR2 YENEEA. The CDR3 has 12 amino acids.